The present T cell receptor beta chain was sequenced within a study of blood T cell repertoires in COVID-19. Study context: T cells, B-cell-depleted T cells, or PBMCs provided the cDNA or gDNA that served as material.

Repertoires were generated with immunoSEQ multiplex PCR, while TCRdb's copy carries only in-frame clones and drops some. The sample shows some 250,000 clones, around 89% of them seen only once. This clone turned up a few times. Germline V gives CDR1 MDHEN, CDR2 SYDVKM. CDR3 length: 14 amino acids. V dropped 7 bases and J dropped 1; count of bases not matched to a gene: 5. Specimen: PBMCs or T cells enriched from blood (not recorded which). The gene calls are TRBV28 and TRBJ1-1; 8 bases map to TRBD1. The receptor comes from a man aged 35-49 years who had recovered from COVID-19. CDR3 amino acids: CASITRGRNTEAFF. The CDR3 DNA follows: TGTGCCAGCATTACCAGGGGGCGGAACACTGAAGCTTTCTTT.